This TCR beta chain comes out of a study of T cells in Graves' hyperthyroidism and ophthalmopathy. The CDR3 spans 13 residues. V lost 5 bases and J lost 8; bases outside the gene matches: 8. Germline loops: CDR1 SNHLY, CDR2 FYNNEI. From RNA transcripts, TCR beta CDR3 regions were amplified. HTBI primers drove first-round RT-PCR of the TCR CDR3. In TCRdb, the multiplex PCR reads were re-called with MiXCR into one record per CDR3 protein. The sample comprises approximately 620,000 distinct CDR3 sequences, around 13% of which are singletons, and approximately 5.7% rests with the top ten. Patients between 18 and 65 years old had hyperthyroidism, newly diagnosed and lasting under 2 months. Uncontrolled infections, other autoimmune diseases, pregnancy or lactation led to exclusion of patients. Any symptoms of ophthalmopathy came after the first hyperthyroidism diagnosis, from which the blood sample dates. Out of approximately 10 ml of fresh peripheral blood came the PBMCs.

This clonotype was counted ten times or more. V usage is TRBV2 and J usage is TRBJ1-2; 7 bases match TRBD1. The source of this sequence is a woman aged 25-40 years with Graves' hyperthyroidism that later progressed to Graves' ophthalmopathy. The specimen was blood. The CDR3, as DNA: TGTGCCAGCAGTAAGGGACAGCAGGACGGCTACACCTTC. Amino acids: CASSKGQQDGYTF.